This TCR beta chain was observed in a study of blood T cell repertoires in COVID-19. Across the whole study: The United States, Italy and Spain supplied acute and convalescent COVID-19 samples. T cells, B-cell-depleted T cells, or PBMCs supplied cDNA or gDNA.

Original processing notes: Reference gene primer amplification yielded estimated nucleated cell counts. This table comes from immunoSEQ multiplex PCR, and its TCRdb copy is limited to in-frame clones, with some not included. The V and J calls and clone size come from that table; D and trimming were worked out from the DNA. The sample contains over 35,000 clones, 79% of which appear only once. The CDR3 is 14 amino acids. The germline CDR1 and CDR2 sequences are SGHDT and YYEEEE. V lost 2 bases to trimming and J lost 4 bases, with 12 bases between them. This TCR came from a man aged 65 to 85 with acute or convalescent COVID-19. The V gene is TRBV5-6, the J gene TRBJ1-2; D not certain. The sequencing sample was made of peripheral blood. The DNA of the CDR3 is TGTGCCAGCAGCTTAGTCAGCGAACTCTATGGCTACACCTTC. Translating it yields CASSLVSELYGYTF.